This is a list of T cell receptor beta chains from one sample in a study of T cells in Graves' hyperthyroidism and ophthalmopathy. Each CDR3 protein gets one entry after TCRdb re-called the multiplex PCR reads with MiXCR. The sample consists of around 500,000 distinct CDR3 sequences, less than 25% of them appearing once. Sequenced material: blood. The receptors come from a woman aged 70-85 years with Graves' ophthalmopathy. Each CDR3 is given with its conserved first and last residue. The D gene is left open where the match is weak. Size tells how often a clone was seen (once, few, many) or the class of an expanded clone, and some rows leave it out.

V	J	D	size	DNA	CDR3
TRBV5-1	TRBJ2-7	NA	few	TGCGCCAGCAGCTTTGGGGGCGTGGGTTACGAGCAGTACTTC	CASSFGGVGYEQYF
TRBV5-1	TRBJ2-7	NA	NA	TGCGCCAGCAGCTTGGCCTGGACGGCAGGCTCCTACGAGCAGTACTTC	CASSLAWTAGSYEQYF
TRBV12-3/TRBV12-4	TRBJ2-3	NA	many	TGTGCCAGCAGTTTAGTTCCGGGGAGCCCAGATACGCAGTATTTT	CASSLVPGSPDTQYF
TRBV12-3/TRBV12-4	TRBJ1-4	TRBD1	NA	TGTGCCAGCAGTCGACAGGGGTTAAAACTGTTTTTT	CASSRQGLKLFF
TRBV7-2	TRBJ1-5	NA	many	TGTGCCAGCAGCTTAGGCGGGGGGTTTCAGCCCCAGCATTTT	CASSLGGGFQPQHF
TRBV6-2/TRBV6-3	TRBJ2-7	TRBD2	NA	TGTGCCAGCAGTTTGGGGACTAGCGGGAGGAGCGAGCAGTACTTC	CASSLGTSGRSEQYF
TRBV3-1	TRBJ1-3	TRBD1	few	TGTGCCAGCAGCCAGCTGACAGGGGCAGGCACCATATATTTT	CASSQLTGAGTIYF
TRBV7-8	TRBJ2-2	TRBD1	many	TGTGCCAGCAGTCGTACAGGGGTGCGGACCGGGGAGCTGTTTTTT	CASSRTGVRTGELFF
TRBV7-3	TRBJ1-1	NA	few	TGTGCCAGCAGCTTATCGGGTCAGGAGGGCACTGAAGCTTTCTTT	CASSLSGQEGTEAFF
TRBV5-1	TRBJ2-7	TRBD1	few	TGCGCCAGCAGCTTGCAGGGGGCAGGATTCGGGGAGCAGTACTTC	CASSLQGAGFGEQYF
TRBV29-1	TRBJ2-7	NA	NA	TGCAGCGTTCGGGCAGGACTCAAAGACGAGCAGTACTTC	CSVRAGLKDEQYF
TRBV12-3/TRBV12-4	TRBJ1-2	NA	NA	TGTGCCAGCAGTGGCATACCTAACTATGGCTACACCTTC	CASSGIPNYGYTF
TRBV20-1	TRBJ2-2	NA	few	TGCAGTGCTAGGCCTGGACAGCTCGACACCGGGGAGCTGTTTTTT	CSARPGQLDTGELFF
TRBV3-1	TRBJ1-6	NA	few	TGTGCCAGCAGCCAACTACAGCAGGATTCACCCCTCCACTTT	CASSQLQQDSPLHF
TRBV10-1	TRBJ2-2	NA	few	TGCGCCAGCCGGTCGTCGGGGGAGCTGTTTTTT	CASRSSGELFF
TRBV9	TRBJ2-2	NA	NA	TGTGCCAGCAGCGTAGTGGCCGGGGAGCTGTTTTTT	CASSVVAGELFF
TRBV20-1	TRBJ2-1	NA	NA	TGCAGTGCTAGACACGACGAGCCCTACAATGAGCAGTTCTTC	CSARHDEPYNEQFF
TRBV28	TRBJ2-5	TRBD2	NA	TGTGCCAGCAGCTCTGGGACTAGCGGGAGCCAAGAGACCCAGTACTTC	CASSSGTSGSQETQYF
TRBV5-1	TRBJ2-7	TRBD2	NA	TGCGCCAGCAAACAGACTAGCGGCTCCTACGAGCAGTACTTC	CASKQTSGSYEQYF
TRBV7-3	TRBJ2-7	NA	NA	TGTGCCAGCAGCCAAAGCGAGTTCCACGAGCAGTACTTC	CASSQSEFHEQYF
TRBV10-3	TRBJ2-5	NA	NA	TGTGCCATCAGTGGCGGGGGCCGTGAGACCCAGTACTTC	CAISGGGRETQYF
TRBV5-1	TRBJ2-5	NA	many	TGCGCCAGCAGCTCGACAGGGAGGGTAGAGACCCAGTACTTC	CASSSTGRVETQYF
TRBV2	TRBJ1-1	NA	many	TGTGCCAGCAGTTCGCAGGGACTTATGAACACTGAAGCTTTCTTT	CASSSQGLMNTEAFF
TRBV28	TRBJ1-1	NA	few	TGTGCCAGCAACGATCCAGGGGCAAGGAACACTGAAGCTTTCTTT	CASNDPGARNTEAFF
TRBV7-8	TRBJ2-7	NA	many	TGTGCCAGCAGCCCCCGTGACAGTTCGTACGAGCAGTACTTC	CASSPRDSSYEQYF
TRBV7-3	TRBJ2-3	NA	many	TGTGCCAGCAGCCCCGGGATTTCCACAGATACGCAGTATTTT	CASSPGISTDTQYF
TRBV6-1	TRBJ2-1	NA	few	TGTGCCAGCAGCGTAAGGGACGTCAATGAGCAGTTCTTC	CASSVRDVNEQFF
TRBV5-1	TRBJ1-2	TRBD1	NA	TGCGCCAGCAGCCCGGCGGGACAGGGGGGTTATGGCTACACCTTC	CASSPAGQGGYGYTF
TRBV11-2	TRBJ2-7	NA	NA	TGTGCCAGCAGCTTAAATCCTCCCAGGAGGGGAGCCGAGCAGTACTTC	CASSLNPPRRGAEQYF
TRBV28	TRBJ2-7	NA	many	TGTGCCAGCAGGGAGGGTCCTTTAACCTACGAGCAGTACTTC	CASREGPLTYEQYF
TRBV27	TRBJ2-6	NA	few	TGTGCCAGCAGACCTAGACCTGCAGCAGGGGCCAACGTCCTGACTTTC	CASRPRPAAGANVLTF
TRBV19	TRBJ2-7	NA	NA	TGTGCCAGTAGGGGGGCGTCCTACGAGCAGTACTTC	CASRGASYEQYF
TRBV5-1	TRBJ2-2	NA	NA	TGCGCCAGCAGTTCCGGGACCCCCTACGCCGGGGAGCTGTTTTTT	CASSSGTPYAGELFF
TRBV4-1	TRBJ1-1	NA	NA	TGCGCCAGCAGCCAACAGTCGAACACTGAAGCTTTCTTT	CASSQQSNTEAFF
TRBV27	TRBJ1-1	NA	NA	TGTGCCAGCAGAGCGTTGGGGGCGTGGACTGAAGCTTTCTTT	CASRALGAWTEAFF
TRBV2	TRBJ2-7	TRBD2	NA	TGTGCCAGCAGTCGTAACCTAGCGGGAACCTACGAGCAGTACTTC	CASSRNLAGTYEQYF
TRBV20-1	TRBJ1-2	NA	few	TGCAGTGCTGGAGAAGACAGGTTTAACTATGGCTACACCTTC	CSAGEDRFNYGYTF
TRBV11-2	TRBJ1-2	NA	NA	TGTGCCAGCAGCTTAGAGGCAGGGATTGCGCTTGGCTACACCTTC	CASSLEAGIALGYTF
TRBV20-1	TRBJ2-2	TRBD1	NA	TGCAGTGCGACAGGGGGGACAGGGAACACCGGGGAGCTGTTTTTT	CSATGGTGNTGELFF
TRBV2	TRBJ2-7	TRBD1	many	TGTGCCAGCGGCGACAGGGGTTACGAGCAGTACTTC	CASGDRGYEQYF
TRBV20-1	TRBJ2-7	NA	NA	TGCAGTGCTAGGCCTGACCCCTACGAGCAGTACTTC	CSARPDPYEQYF
TRBV12-3/TRBV12-4	TRBJ2-5	NA	many	TGTGCCAGTAGACCGGAGTACCAAGAGACCCAGTACTTC	CASRPEYQETQYF
TRBV27	TRBJ2-7	NA	few	TGTGCCAGCAGTTTGGCAGGCCTGACCTACGAGCAGTACTTC	CASSLAGLTYEQYF
TRBV19	TRBJ1-5	TRBD1	NA	TGTGCCAGTAGAATGGACAGGGGGCTACCCAATCAGCCCCAGCATTTT	CASRMDRGLPNQPQHF
TRBV6-1	TRBJ1-2	NA	NA	TGTGCCAGCAGTCAGGTGGTCGGCTATGGCTACACCTTC	CASSQVVGYGYTF
TRBV11-2	TRBJ2-3	TRBD1	few	TGTGCCAGCAGCTCCGGACAGGGATCCCCTAGCACAGATACGCAGTATTTT	CASSSGQGSPSTDTQYF
TRBV2	TRBJ2-5	TRBD2	many	TGTGCCAGCATTCGGACTAGCGGGAGGGCCACACGAGAGACCCAGTACTTC	CASIRTSGRATRETQYF
TRBV12-3/TRBV12-4	TRBJ1-3	NA	many	TGTGCCAGCAGGGCCCAGAGCTACTCTGGAAACACCATATATTTT	CASRAQSYSGNTIYF
TRBV5-1	TRBJ1-1	NA	many	TGCGCCAGCAGCGGGGACGGGGGGCTTAGAACTGAAGCTTTCTTT	CASSGDGGLRTEAFF
TRBV10-3	TRBJ2-1	TRBD2	NA	TGTGCCATCAGTGAGGAAGGGAGGGGAGCGAGCTCCTACAATGAGCAGTTCTTC	CAISEEGRGASSYNEQFF
TRBV20-1	TRBJ2-1	NA	few	TGCAGTGCTACAGGCCTAAGGGGTGTTAATGAGCAGTTCTTC	CSATGLRGVNEQFF
TRBV2	TRBJ2-1	TRBD2	NA	TGTGCCAGCAGATGGACTAGCGGCTCCTACAATGAGCAGTTCTTC	CASRWTSGSYNEQFF
TRBV12-5	TRBJ2-5	TRBD1	NA	TGTGCTAGTGGTTTGAGCTCCTTCGAGGGGGCAGGGGAGACCCAGTACTTC	CASGLSSFEGAGETQYF
TRBV20-1	TRBJ2-7	NA	few	TGCAGTGCTAGAGGGGGCGCAGGAAAAACCTACGAGCAGTACTTC	CSARGGAGKTYEQYF
TRBV7-8	TRBJ2-7	NA	many	TGTGCCAGCAGCTATACCGGGACTGGATCGTTTGAGGAGCAGTACTTC	CASSYTGTGSFEEQYF
TRBV12-3/TRBV12-4	TRBJ2-7	TRBD2	NA	TGTGCCAGCAGGGGACTAGCGGGAGGAATGTACGAGCAGTACTTC	CASRGLAGGMYEQYF
TRBV2	TRBJ1-5	NA	NA	TGTGCCAGCTCACAGGACAATCCCTTAGCAAATCAGCCCCAGCATTTT	CASSQDNPLANQPQHF
TRBV3-1	TRBJ2-2	NA	NA	TGTGCCAGCGGCCTCGGGAGTTTTTTCACCGGGGAGCTGTTTTTT	CASGLGSFFTGELFF
TRBV5-6	TRBJ2-5	NA	few	TGTGCCAGCAGCTTGGTATCCGGATCCCAAGAGACCCAGTACTTC	CASSLVSGSQETQYF
TRBV11-2	TRBJ2-1	TRBD2	once	TGTGCCAGCAGCTTAGAGGGCGGGAGTAAGCAGTTCTTC	CASSLEGGSKQFF